The clone carrying this T cell receptor beta chain is categorized as medium-sized. This sample stems from a study of metastatic and nonmetastatic thyroid tumors. Each patient went into thyroid surgery without having received any treatment. TCRdb used MiXCR to call clones anew from the PCR reads. The data show about 10,000 clones, around a quarter seen once. This TCR was sampled from a female donor with papillary thyroid cancer or a benign thyroid nodule (not recorded which). Some clones in this sample may be carry-over from other donors' samples. Material: tumor tissue.

The CDR3 spells CASSLPGTGARYEQYF. In nucleotides, the CDR3 is TGCGCCAGCAGCTTGCCGGGGACAGGGGCGAGATACGAGCAGTACTTC. V and J are TRBV5-1 and TRBJ2-7; 10 bases line up with TRBD1. Germline CDR1 is SGHRS and CDR2 is YFSETQ. CDR3 length: 16 amino acids. V shed 1 base and J 4 bases; nucleotides not matched to a gene: 8.